Each of the 6 T cell receptor beta chains below was sequenced from the same sample in a study of cytomegalovirus exposure and HLA in healthy donors. The PCR contained 60 Vbeta and 13 Jbeta primers. Profiled with immunoSEQ multiplex PCR; TCRdb holds only in-frame clones, not every one. In the table there are 130,000 to 150,000 clones, over 75% of which are singletons. Sequences were obtained from PBMCs. The receptor set was obtained from a young man in good health and CMV-seronegative.

Only a few counts were recorded for this clone. This chain links TRBV6-4 with TRBJ2-1; TRBD2 aligns across 9 bases. The ends lost 4 bases at V and 1 base at J; junction bases unmatched: 5. CDR1 MRHNA and CDR2 SNTAGT come from the germline V gene. The CDR3 has 16 amino acids. This CDR3 reads CASSVRGGLSYNEQFF. In DNA, the CDR3 is TGTGCCAGCAGTGTGCGGGGGGGCCTGTCCTACAATGAGCAGTTCTTC.

CDR3 sequence: CASSLATRTGADTEAFF. For the CDR3, the DNA is TGCGCCAGCAGCTTGGCTACCCGCACAGGGGCGGACACTGAAGCTTTCTTT. V gene TRBV5-1 combines with J gene TRBJ1-1, with TRBD1 matching over 7 bases. V was clipped by 0 bases and J by 3 bases; unmatched bases: 11. Germline values: CDR1 SGHRS, CDR2 YFSETQ. The CDR3 spans 17 residues. The full variable domain, in which reference TRBV5-1 and TRBJ1-1 provide the parts outside the CDR3, is KAGVTQTPRYLIKTRGQQVTLSCSPISGHRSVSWYQQTPGQGLQFLFEYFSETQRNKGNFPGRFSGRQFSNSRSEMNVSTLELGDSALYLCASSLATRTGADTEAFFGQGTRLTVV.

The CDR3 spells CASSPPQVAYEQYF. The CDR3 DNA follows: TGTGCCAGCAGTCCGCCCCAGGTGGCCTACGAGCAGTACTTC. The chain couples TRBV28 to TRBJ2-7; no firm D call. CDR1 and CDR2 (germline): MDHEN, SYDVKM. V lost 5 bases and J 2 bases, leaving 13 bases between the germline ends. The CDR3 extends over 14 amino acids. The whole variable domain, remainder taken from reference TRBV28 and TRBJ2-7, is DVKVTQSSRYLVKRTGEKVFLECVQDMDHENMFWYRQDPGLGLRLIYFSYDVKMKEKGDIPEGYSVSREKKERFSLILESASTNQTSMYLCASSPPQVAYEQYFGPGTRLTVT.

This clone was detected only a few times. The V gene is TRBV28, the J gene TRBJ1-3; TRBD1 matches 9 bases. Trimming took 7 bases from V and 4 from J; bases not matched to a gene: 8. Germline V gives CDR1 MDHEN, CDR2 SYDVKM. The CDR3 loop spans 15 amino acids. The CDR3 DNA reads as TGTGCCAGCACAACAGGGGGCGCGGGAGGAAACACCATATATTTT. Residues: CASTTGGAGGNTIYF.

This clone was detected a few times. V and J are TRBV7-6 and TRBJ1-4; TRBD1 might be the D (6 bases). Trimming left V 4 bases short and J 7 bases short, with 10 bases between. The CDR3 is 13 amino acids. CDR1 is SGHVS and CDR2 is FNYEAQ in the germline V gene. CDR3: CASSSRQAEKLFF. The CDR3 DNA reads as TGTGCCAGCAGCTCTCGACAGGCTGAAAAACTGTTTTTT.

The rearrangement joins TRBV5-1 to TRBJ2-3; a possible D gene is TRBD2 (6 bases). Trimming left V 4 bases short and J 3 bases short, with 15 bases between. The CDR3 is made up of 15 amino acids. Per germline, CDR1 SGHRS and CDR2 YFSETQ. The DNA for the CDR3 is TGCGCCAGCAGCCCCGGAGGGAAGGGGACAGATACGCAGTATTTT. Translation: CASSPGGKGTDTQYF.